The entry below describes one TCR beta chain. This sample was taken from a study of blood T cell repertoires in COVID-19. About the study: Acute-phase and convalescent COVID-19 samples originated in the United States, Italy and Spain.

Participants came from about two dozen US areas, aged roughly 18 to 89 years. Cohorts were based on clinical histories the participants reported. For recovered donors of Cohort 3, there were two negative PCRs, clearance, or symptom resolution. Sequenced by immunoSEQ multiplex PCR; TCRdb stores in-frame clones only, minus some. The data contain 300,000 to 350,000 clones, about nine tenths of them singletons. Sequenced: PBMCs or T cells enriched from blood (not recorded which). The TCR comes from a woman between 18 and 29 years old who had recovered from COVID-19.

CDR3 DNA: TGCGCCAGCAGCCAAGGGGCCAGCCTAACGAACACCGGGGAGCTGTTTTTT. It yields the protein CASSQGASLTNTGELFF. The genes are TRBV4-1 and TRBJ2-2; D remains unclear. V was shortened by 1 base and J by 0 bases, with 12 bases between the two germline ends. Germline V gives CDR1 MGHRA, CDR2 YSYEKL. This CDR3 is 17 amino acids long.